This T cell receptor (beta chain) was retrieved from a study of blood T cell repertoires in COVID-19. J gave up 4 bases and V 2 bases, and 13 bases lay outside the gene matches. The length of the CDR3 is 18 residues. Germline loops: CDR1 SGHVS, CDR2 FQNEAQ. Which cohort a participant joined came from the clinical history participants gave. Only in-frame clones appear in the TCRdb table, and some are missing; sequencing was by immunoSEQ multiplex PCR. The data show approximately 220,000 clones, about 80% seen once. This receptor was obtained from a woman between 50 and 59 years old who had been exposed to COVID-19. Sequences were obtained from PBMCs or T cells enriched from blood (not recorded which). This sequence joins TRBV7-8 and TRBJ1-5; 8 bases agree with TRBD1. The DNA for the CDR3 is TGTGCCAGCAGCTTAAGGCGTCGACAGGGGCCGACGAATCAGCCCCAGCATTTT. This gives the protein CASSLRRRQGPTNQPQHF.